This T cell receptor beta chain came from a study of T cells in Graves' hyperthyroidism and ophthalmopathy. In regard to this clonotype: What it binds is unknown.

Amplified regions were TCR beta CDR3 sequences from RNA transcripts. In the first-round RT-PCR of the TCR CDR3, the HTBI primer set was used. TCRdb redid the calling of the multiplex PCR reads with MiXCR, one entry per CDR3 protein. The data contain over 700,000 distinct CDR3 sequences, around 39% of them singletons. Germline CDR1 reads SGHDT; CDR2 reads YYEEEE. Trimming took 7 bases from V and 10 from J, leaving 15 bases between them. This CDR3 is 13 amino acids long. Exclusions: uncontrolled infection, other autoimmune disease, pregnancy, lactation. Regarding the study as a whole: Blood shared most expanded thyroid clonotypes above 0.001.

The specimen was blood. This rearrangement joins TRBV5-6 to TRBJ1-6; D possibly corresponds to TRBD1 (5 bases). The TCR originated in a man in his late teens or twenties with Graves' hyperthyroidism. CDR3 sequence: CASGRAGDSPLHF. DNA for the CDR3: TGTGCCAGCGGCCGGGCCGGGGACTCACCCCTCCACTTT.